These T cell receptor beta chains were read from a single sample in a study of regulatory T cells in long-lasting Graves disease. TCRdb re-derived calls from the multiplex PCR reads in MiXCR, one entry per CDR3 protein. The sample lists 400,000 or so distinct CDR3 sequences, around 22% occurring once. This specimen consisted of peripheral blood mononuclear cells (PBMCs), obtained when the disease was refractory, from a patient treated with antithyroid drugs. All receptors derive from a female donor with Graves disease. Both conserved end residues are part of each CDR3. The D gene is left open where the match is weak. Clone sizes are given selectively: once, few, many, or a class where the clone is expanded.

j_gene | d_gene | v_gene | abundance | CDR3nt | CDR3aa
TRBJ1-4 | . | TRBV6-5 | . | TGTGCCAGCAGTTACGGGGGGGCAGTTAATGAAAAACTGTTTTTT | CASSYGGAVNEKLFF
TRBJ1-2 | TRBD1 | TRBV12-3/TRBV12-4 | many | TGTGCCAGCAGCCGGGACAGGGGTCACTACACCTTC | CASSRDRGHYTF
TRBJ1-1 | . | TRBV6-2/TRBV6-3 | . | TGTGCCAGCAGTTATGGCTACCGGAACACTGAAGCTTTCTTT | CASSYGYRNTEAFF
TRBJ2-3 | . | TRBV29-1 | . | TGCAGCGTTGAAGATCGCAGCCGGGCAGGGGATACGCAGTATTTT | CSVEDRSRAGDTQYF
TRBJ1-4 | . | TRBV29-1 | few | TGCAGCGTTGAGACAGCAACTAATGAAAAACTGTTTTTT | CSVETATNEKLFF
TRBJ2-5 | . | TRBV4-3 | few | TGCGCCAGCAGCCAAACGGGAGTGGGAGAGACCCAGTACTTC | CASSQTGVGETQYF
TRBJ1-5 | . | TRBV7-2 | few | TGTGCCAGCAGTCGGGACTATAGCAATCAGCCCCAGCATTTT | CASSRDYSNQPQHF
TRBJ1-4 | . | TRBV5-5 | . | TGTGCCAGCAGCTTGGTACCGGCCCTTAATGAAAAACTGTTTTTT | CASSLVPALNEKLFF
TRBJ2-7 | . | TRBV25-1 | . | TGTGCCAGCAGTGTAGGGTTGGCCTACGAGCAGTACTTC | CASSVGLAYEQYF
TRBJ1-6 | . | TRBV2 | many | TGTGCCAGCGAGCCCCGTCGGGGGTCCTATAATTCACCCCTCCACTTT | CASEPRRGSYNSPLHF
TRBJ2-7 | TRBD1 | TRBV5-1 | few | TGCGCCAGCAGACACGGACAGGGAGGCCTCTACGAGCAGTACTTC | CASRHGQGGLYEQYF
TRBJ1-1 | . | TRBV12-3/TRBV12-4 | many | TGTGCCAGCAGTTTAAGCAGGGTCACTGAAGCTTTCTTT | CASSLSRVTEAFF
TRBJ2-5 | TRBD1 | TRBV6-1 | many | TGTGCCAGCAGCCTGCCGGCGACAGGGTCCCAGTACTTC | CASSLPATGSQYF
TRBJ1-2 | . | TRBV10-3 | few | TGTGCCATCAGCCCCCAGGGACACCTTAACTATGGCTACACCTTC | CAISPQGHLNYGYTF
TRBJ1-1 | . | TRBV28 | . | TGTGCCAGCAGTTACGGTTTGGGCACTGAAGCTTTCTTT | CASSYGLGTEAFF
TRBJ1-5 | . | TRBV20-1 | . | TGCAGTGCTAGATATGGCAGCGGCTTACAGCCCCAGCATTTT | CSARYGSGLQPQHF
TRBJ1-2 | . | TRBV19 | . | TGTGCCAGTAGTATAGTATCGGGGCCGTATGGCTACACCTTC | CASSIVSGPYGYTF
TRBJ1-2 | TRBD1 | TRBV20-1 | . | TGCAGTGCTTACACTTACTTAGACAGGGCCGACTATGGCTACACCTTC | CSAYTYLDRADYGYTF
TRBJ1-4 | . | TRBV9 | few | TGTGCCAGCAGCGTAGCAGGAGGAATTAATGAAAAACTGTTTTTT | CASSVAGGINEKLFF
TRBJ2-5 | . | TRBV30 | . | TGTGCCTGGAGTGTAGGGGCAGGCCCAGAGACCCAGTACTTC | CAWSVGAGPETQYF
TRBJ2-1 | . | TRBV11-2 | . | TGTGCCAGCAGCTTTTGGGCAGGTAACAATGAGCAGTTCTTC | CASSFWAGNNEQFF
TRBJ2-2 | . | TRBV28 | once | TGTGCCATTCTCGGCTGGGACACCGGGGAGCTGTTTTTT | CAILGWDTGELFF
TRBJ1-1 | . | TRBV5-5 | . | TGTGCCAGCAGAACCAACAGGAATTCGAACACTGAAGCTTTCTTT | CASRTNRNSNTEAFF
TRBJ1-2 | . | TRBV6-1 | many | TGTGCCAGCAGTACCAAGACGGGGGGCTCCTATGGCTACACCTTC | CASSTKTGGSYGYTF
TRBJ2-7 | TRBD1 | TRBV28 | . | TGTGCCAGCAGCCTACCGACAGGGGATACCTACGAGCAGTACTTC | CASSLPTGDTYEQYF
TRBJ1-1 | . | TRBV10-3 | many | TGTGCCGTTGCAGTCGGGAGGGACCTCACTGAAGCTTTCTTT | CAVAVGRDLTEAFF
TRBJ2-2 | TRBD2 | TRBV20-1 | many | TGCAGTGCTAGAGGGACTAGCGGGTACACCGGGGAGCTGTTTTTT | CSARGTSGYTGELFF
TRBJ2-2 | . | TRBV2 | many | TGTGCCAGCAGTGAATACCAGCTCGGATCCGGGGAGCTGTTTTTT | CASSEYQLGSGELFF
TRBJ1-5 | . | TRBV2 | many | TGTGCCAGCACCCCCGGGGATACAAGCAATCAGCCCCAGCATTTT | CASTPGDTSNQPQHF
TRBJ1-1 | TRBD1 | TRBV20-1 | many | TGCAGTGCGGCGGACAGGGTGGCTTTCTTT | CSAADRVAFF
TRBJ1-5 | TRBD1 | TRBV20-1 | many | TGCAGTGCTAGAGATTCGGGACAGCTTAGCAATCAGCCCCAGCATTTT | CSARDSGQLSNQPQHF
TRBJ1-6 | . | TRBV2 | many | TGTGCCAGCAGTACCAGTAGGAATTCACCCCTCCACTTT | CASSTSRNSPLHF
TRBJ2-5 | . | TRBV28 | many | TGTGCCAGCAGTTTATCAGGAGGGGAGACCCAGTACTTC | CASSLSGGETQYF
TRBJ2-5 | TRBD1 | TRBV7-2 | . | TGTGCCAGCAGCTCGGGACAGGGGGAGACCCAGTACTTC | CASSSGQGETQYF
TRBJ2-7 | TRBD1 | TRBV5-6 | . | TGTGCCAGCAGCCCAAATTGGACAGGGGCGAGAGAGCAGTACTTC | CASSPNWTGAREQYF
TRBJ2-2 | TRBD1 | TRBV28 | . | TGTGCCAGCAGTCGGCTCAGGGGGCGTATAACCGGGGAGCTGTTTTTT | CASSRLRGRITGELFF
TRBJ1-4 | TRBD1 | TRBV12-3/TRBV12-4 | many | TGTGCCAGCAGTTTAGGGGACAGGGTGGATCGGGAAAAACTGTTTTTT | CASSLGDRVDREKLFF
TRBJ2-7 | . | TRBV5-1 | . | TGCGCCAGCCCCCTCCCCCGGAACAGCTCCTACGAGCAGTACTTC | CASPLPRNSSYEQYF
TRBJ2-5 | . | TRBV15 | many | TGTGCCACCAGCAGAGATCGTACGGGTCAAGAGACCCAGTACTTC | CATSRDRTGQETQYF
TRBJ2-7 | TRBD1 | TRBV11-2 | . | TGTGCCAGCAGCTTTCGTATGGGACAGGACACCTACGAGCAGTACTTC | CASSFRMGQDTYEQYF
TRBJ1-2 | . | TRBV28 | many | TGTGCCAGCAGTTTAAGGGGAAGTAGCTATGGCTACACCTTC | CASSLRGSSYGYTF
TRBJ1-1 | TRBD1 | TRBV7-8 | many | TGTGCCAGCAGCTCCCAGGGGGCAGGAACTGAAGCTTTCTTT | CASSSQGAGTEAFF
TRBJ2-5 | . | TRBV2 | many | TGTGCCAGCAGCAGTGACCGGGGTCCAAAAGAGACCCAGTACTTC | CASSSDRGPKETQYF
TRBJ2-5 | . | TRBV6-1 | . | TGTGCCAGCAGTGGTCCGGGGACCCAGTACTTC | CASSGPGTQYF
TRBJ2-3 | TRBD2 | TRBV6-6 | once | TGTGCCAGCAGTTACTCGGGACCCGGGACTAGCGCAGATACGCAGTATTTT | CASSYSGPGTSADTQYF
TRBJ2-5 | . | TRBV29-1 | many | TGCAGCGTTGATTTGTCAGGACTCCAAGAGACCCAGTACTTC | CSVDLSGLQETQYF
TRBJ1-1 | . | TRBV7-2 | . | TGTGCCAGCAGCCGCTTAGGATCCGGGCCTGAAGCTTTCTTT | CASSRLGSGPEAFF
TRBJ2-5 | TRBD2 | TRBV6-1 | . | TGTGCCAGCGCCGCGGGACTAGCACGGATGGGAGAGACCCAGTACTTC | CASAAGLARMGETQYF
TRBJ2-2 | . | TRBV28 | . | TGTGCCAGCAGTTCTTTTAGCCCCCGGGACACTCAGGAAATCACCGGGGAGCTGTTTTTT | CASSSFSPRDTQEITGELFF
TRBJ2-7 | . | TRBV28 | many | TGTGCCAGCTCTGTAGCCCCCCAAGTCTACGAGCAGTACTTC | CASSVAPQVYEQYF
TRBJ2-2 | . | TRBV6-2/TRBV6-3 | . | TGTGCCAGCAGTTATCTTCCGGGCGTGAACACCGGGGAGCTGTTTTTT | CASSYLPGVNTGELFF
TRBJ2-7 | TRBD1 | TRBV12-3/TRBV12-4 | many | TGTGCCAGCAGTCTATGGGGACAGTTGAGCTCCTACGAGCAGTACTTC | CASSLWGQLSSYEQYF
TRBJ1-4 | . | TRBV29-1 | many | TGCAGCGTCCACCAACAAGGATTCGATGAAAAACTGTTTTTT | CSVHQQGFDEKLFF
TRBJ2-5 | TRBD2 | TRBV28 | many | TGTGCCAGCTTGGGGGGTAGCGGGATAAAAGAGACCCAGTACTTC | CASLGGSGIKETQYF
TRBJ2-7 | TRBD1 | TRBV11-2 | many | TGTGCCAGCAGCTCATCGGGACAGACGTACGAGCAGTACTTC | CASSSSGQTYEQYF
TRBJ1-2 | TRBD1 | TRBV5-1 | few | TGCGCCAGCAGCTCGGGCGACAGGGACTATGGCTACACCTTC | CASSSGDRDYGYTF
TRBJ1-5 | . | TRBV10-3 | . | TGTGCCATCAGATCGGGGGAAATCGGTCAGCCCCAGCATTTT | CAIRSGEIGQPQHF